This TCR beta chain was sequenced during a study of molecular identifiers for immune sequencing clone quantification. Study-wide results and limits: Barcode collisions between identical TCR molecules could shrink estimates of highly expanded clone sizes. Clones above 20 RNA copies contained over 98% of effector molecules but under 1% of naive ones.

Between roughly 18,000 and 1,100,000 sorted cells, with 10%, 30% or 50% RNA, yielded naive CD8 libraries. Isolation of naive CD8 T cells was achieved by sorting on a CD8+CD4-CCR7+CD45RA+ phenotype. V lost 2 bases, J lost 3 bases, and 16 bases lay in between. The CDR3 has 16 amino acids. The V gene's germline CDR1 is MGHRA and CDR2 YSYEKL. TCRdb itself ran the PCR reads through MiXCR, one entry per CDR3 protein. The sample has about 70,000 distinct CDR3 sequences; 15% to 20% are singletons. This clonotype showed up many times. Its antigen is unknown. The sequencing input was naive CD8+ T cells from blood, with Jurkat cell RNA spiked in. The subset was: FACS-sorted CD8+CD4-CCR7+CD45RA+ naive T cells. The chain joins TRBV4-1 to TRBJ1-1; D is undetermined. This sequence was found in a human donor in good health. Some libraries in this study had Jurkat cell RNA spiked in. CDR3 nucleotides: TGCGCCAGCAGCCAACTAACTACCTTACAGTACACTGAAGCTTTCTTT. It encodes CASSQLTTLQYTEAFF.